The text below deals with one TCR beta chain. CDR1 is KGHSH and CDR2 is LQKENI in the germline V gene. Deletions cut 3 bases from V and 0 bases from J, with 6 bases between. This CDR3 is 14 amino acids long. The entry originates in a study of blood T cell repertoires in COVID-19. Measured with immunoSEQ multiplex PCR; TCRdb has only the in-frame clones, and not every one. There are over 300,000 clones in the sample; around 90% occur only once, and roughly 6.7% lies in the top ten. The source is a man between 18 and 29 years old who had recovered from COVID-19. The source material was peripheral blood. The V gene is TRBV18, the J gene TRBJ1-3, with a weak D call TRBD1 (5 bases). CDR3 protein: CASSPTDSGNTIYF. The CDR3 DNA reads as TGTGCCAGCTCACCGACAGACTCTGGAAACACCATATATTTT.